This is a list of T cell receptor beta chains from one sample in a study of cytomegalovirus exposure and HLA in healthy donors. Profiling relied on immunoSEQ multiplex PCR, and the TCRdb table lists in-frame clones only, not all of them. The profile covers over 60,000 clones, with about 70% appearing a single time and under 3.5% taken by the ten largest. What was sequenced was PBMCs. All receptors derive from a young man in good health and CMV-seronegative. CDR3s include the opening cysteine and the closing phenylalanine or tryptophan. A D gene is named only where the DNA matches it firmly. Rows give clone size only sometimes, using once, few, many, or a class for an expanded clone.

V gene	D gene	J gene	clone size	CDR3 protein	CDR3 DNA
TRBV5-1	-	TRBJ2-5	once	CASSLVPAGVSETQYF	TGCGCCAGCAGCTTGGTGCCGGCAGGGGTGTCAGAGACCCAGTACTTC
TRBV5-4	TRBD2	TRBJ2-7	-	CASSPGTSGGAYEQYF	TGTGCCAGCAGCCCAGGGACTAGCGGGGGCGCCTACGAGCAGTACTTC
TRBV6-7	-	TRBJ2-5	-	CASSDPKTNHNQETQYF	TGTGCCAGCAGTGATCCAAAAACAAATCATAATCAAGAGACCCAGTACTTC
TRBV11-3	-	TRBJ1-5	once	CASSLPRGSQGSNQPQHF	TGTGCCAGCAGCTTACCCAGGGGAAGCCAAGGGAGCAATCAGCCCCAGCATTTT
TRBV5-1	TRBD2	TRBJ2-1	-	CASSLAPGLAFNEQFF	TGCGCCAGCAGCTTGGCACCGGGACTAGCTTTCAATGAGCAGTTCTTC
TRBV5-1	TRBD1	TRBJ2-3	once	CASRMDRHTQYF	TGCGCCAGCAGGATGGACAGGCATACGCAGTATTTT
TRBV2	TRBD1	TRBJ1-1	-	CASRGTGETEAFF	TGTGCCAGCAGAGGGACAGGTGAGACTGAAGCTTTCTTT
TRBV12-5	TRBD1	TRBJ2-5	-	CASAPTGGRTQYF	TGTGCTAGTGCCCCCACAGGGGGCAGGACCCAGTACTTC
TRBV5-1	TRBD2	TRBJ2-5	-	CASSRRLAGAQETQYF	TGCGCCAGCAGCCGGAGACTAGCGGGGGCGCAAGAGACCCAGTACTTC
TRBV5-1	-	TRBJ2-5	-	CASSLDGGQETQYF	TGCGCCAGCAGCTTGGATGGAGGGCAAGAGACCCAGTACTTC
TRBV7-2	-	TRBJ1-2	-	CASSLMADGYTF	TGTGCCAGCAGCTTAATGGCTGATGGCTACACCTTC
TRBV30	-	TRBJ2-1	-	CAWTKLTNEQFF	TGTGCCTGGACCAAACTAACAAATGAGCAGTTCTTC
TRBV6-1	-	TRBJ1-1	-	CASSEGDRGTEAFF	TGTGCCAGCAGTGAAGGGGATAGGGGCACTGAAGCTTTCTTT
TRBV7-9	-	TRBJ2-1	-	CASSSDTYNEQFF	TGTGCCAGCAGCTCGGACACCTACAATGAGCAGTTCTTC
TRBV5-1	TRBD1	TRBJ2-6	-	CASSLGQGALSGANVLTF	TGCGCCAGCAGCTTGGGACAGGGGGCTCTCTCTGGGGCCAACGTCCTGACTTTC
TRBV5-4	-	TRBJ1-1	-	CASSPNIDSTEAFF	TGTGCCAGCAGCCCGAACATTGATTCCACTGAAGCTTTCTTT
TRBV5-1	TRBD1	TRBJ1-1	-	CASSLGGGLDTEAFF	TGCGCCAGCAGCTTGGGAGGGGGCTTGGACACTGAAGCTTTCTTT
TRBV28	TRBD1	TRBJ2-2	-	CASSIRQGYTGELFF	TGTGCCAGCAGTATCAGACAGGGGTACACCGGGGAGCTGTTTTTT
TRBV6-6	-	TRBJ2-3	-	CASAQGGAETDTQYF	TGTGCCAGCGCACAAGGGGGGGCAGAGACAGATACGCAGTATTTT
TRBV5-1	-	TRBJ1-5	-	CASSLEAGPNQPQHF	TGCGCCAGCAGCTTGGAGGCAGGCCCGAATCAGCCCCAGCATTTT
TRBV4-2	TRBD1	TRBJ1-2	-	CASSPDKNRGFYGYTF	TGTGCCAGCAGCCCAGACAAGAACAGGGGATTCTATGGCTACACCTTC
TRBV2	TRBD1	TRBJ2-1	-	CASTKDRVNEQFF	TGTGCCAGCACTAAAGACAGGGTCAATGAGCAGTTCTTC
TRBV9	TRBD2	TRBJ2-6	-	CASRYRLEASGEASSGANVLTF	TGTGCCAGCAGGTACCGCCTCGAAGCGAGCGGGGAAGCCTCCTCTGGGGCCAACGTCCTGACTTTC
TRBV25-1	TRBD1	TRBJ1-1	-	CASSIGQGRNTEAFF	TGTGCCAGCAGTATCGGACAGGGCAGGAACACTGAAGCTTTCTTT
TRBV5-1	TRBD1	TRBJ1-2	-	CASSGNQGQGEEVNYGYTF	TGCGCCAGCAGCGGTAACCAGGGACAGGGGGAAGAGGTTAACTATGGCTACACCTTC
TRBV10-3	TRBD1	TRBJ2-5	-	CAISKNPGQGVVRLYF	TGTGCCATCAGTAAAAACCCGGGACAGGGGGTAGTGCGGCTGTACTTC
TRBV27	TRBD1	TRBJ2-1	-	CASTLWDRGRGNEQFF	TGTGCCAGCACTCTATGGGACAGGGGTAGGGGCAATGAGCAGTTCTTC
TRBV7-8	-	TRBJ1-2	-	CASSRDSEYGYTF	TGTGCCAGCAGTCGAGATTCGGAGTATGGCTACACCTTC
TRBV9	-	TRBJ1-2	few	CASSVAPVNYGYTF	TGTGCCAGCAGCGTAGCGCCGGTTAACTATGGCTACACCTTC
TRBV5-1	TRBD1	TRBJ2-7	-	CASSLGQGTQEQYF	TGCGCCAGCAGCTTGGGACAGGGGACCCAAGAGCAGTACTTC
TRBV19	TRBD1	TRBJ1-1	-	CASSKGGQARITEAFF	TGTGCCAGTAGTAAGGGAGGACAGGCGAGGATCACTGAAGCTTTCTTT
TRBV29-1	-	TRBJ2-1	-	CSVEGSRSYNEQFF	TGCAGCGTTGAGGGCAGCCGCTCCTACAATGAGCAGTTCTTC
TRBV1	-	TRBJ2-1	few	CTSSSASADRGRREQFF	TGCACCAGCAGCAGCGCCTCTGCGGACAGGGGTAGGAGGGAGCAGTTCTTC
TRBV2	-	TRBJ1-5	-	CASSGGPNQPQHF	TGTGCCAGCAGTGGGGGCCCCAATCAGCCCCAGCATTTT
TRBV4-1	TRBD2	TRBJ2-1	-	CASSQRLAGISYNEQFF	TGCGCCAGCAGCCAAAGGCTAGCGGGAATCTCCTACAATGAGCAGTTCTTC
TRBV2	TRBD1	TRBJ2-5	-	CASNLLGQGRSETQYF	TGTGCCAGCAACCTGCTGGGACAGGGGAGGTCGGAGACCCAGTACTTC
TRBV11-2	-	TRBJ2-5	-	CASSPEWDTLAETQYF	TGTGCCAGCAGCCCCGAGTGGGACACTTTGGCGGAGACCCAGTACTTC
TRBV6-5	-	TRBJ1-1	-	CASSFTGRNTEAFF	TGTGCCAGCAGTTTCACAGGGCGAAACACTGAAGCTTTCTTT
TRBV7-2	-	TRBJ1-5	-	CASSLVGQNNQPQHF	TGTGCCAGCAGCTTAGTAGGACAGAACAATCAGCCCCAGCATTTT
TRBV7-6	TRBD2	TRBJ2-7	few	CASSLYGGAYEQYF	TGTGCCAGCAGCTTGTATGGGGGGGCCTACGAGCAGTACTTC
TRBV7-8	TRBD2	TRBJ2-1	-	CASSPRLAGAGGNEQFF	TGTGCCAGCAGCCCCCGACTAGCGGGGGCTGGGGGTAATGAGCAGTTCTTC
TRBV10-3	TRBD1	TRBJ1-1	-	CAISGTANTGDTEAFF	TGTGCCATCAGTGGAACAGCAAACACAGGGGACACTGAAGCTTTCTTT
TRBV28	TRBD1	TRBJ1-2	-	CASSIRQGSSYGYTF	TGTGCCAGCAGTATCCGACAGGGCTCTTCCTATGGCTACACCTTC
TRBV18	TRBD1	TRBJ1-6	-	CASSPRTDRAEPLHF	TGTGCCAGCTCACCTCGGACGGACAGGGCAGAACCCCTCCACTTT
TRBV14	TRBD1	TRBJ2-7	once	CASSRTGTGEYEQYF	TGTGCCAGCAGTCGTACCGGGACAGGGGAATACGAGCAGTACTTC
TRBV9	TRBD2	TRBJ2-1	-	CASSVGVLAGGRNEQFF	TGTGCCAGCAGCGTAGGTGTTTTGGCGGGGGGGCGCAATGAGCAGTTCTTC
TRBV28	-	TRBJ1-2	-	CASTTKGVLYGYTF	TGTGCCAGCACCACAAAGGGGGTGCTCTATGGCTACACCTTC
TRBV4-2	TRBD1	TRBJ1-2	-	CASSQDVGGTGGRYGYTF	TGTGCCAGCAGCCAAGATGTGGGGGGGACAGGGGGAAGGTATGGCTACACCTTC
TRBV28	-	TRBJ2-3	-	CASSPFTDTQYF	TGTGCCAGCAGTCCATTCACAGATACGCAGTATTTT
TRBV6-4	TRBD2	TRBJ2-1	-	CASSELAGVDNEQFF	TGTGCCAGCAGTGAACTAGCGGGCGTCGACAATGAGCAGTTCTTC
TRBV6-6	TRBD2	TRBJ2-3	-	CASSYWRGSTDTQYF	TGTGCCAGCAGTTACTGGCGGGGGAGCACAGATACGCAGTATTTT